This TCR beta chain was sequenced during a study of T cells in Graves' hyperthyroidism and ophthalmopathy. Study observations and caveats: Ophthalmopathy stood apart from stable hyperthyroidism in a 13 V-J model. Peripheral blood also featured most of the thyroid clonotypes expanded above 0.001.

The CDR3 contains 14 residues. Losses at the gene ends were 1 base for V and 4 bases for J; bases not matched to a gene: 4. Germline CDR1 is DFQATT and CDR2 is SNEGSKA (reference sequence). Authors of the study amplified TCR beta CDR3 regions from RNA transcripts. During a first-round RT-PCR of the TCR CDR3, the HTBI primer set was used. TCRdb fed the multiplex PCR reads into MiXCR, producing one record per CDR3 protein. The sample lists around 250,000 distinct CDR3 sequences; around 25% were seen once. PBMCs stemmed from over 7.5 ml fresh peripheral blood. On this clonotype itself: Its antigen is undetermined.

The chain joins TRBV20-1 to TRBJ1-2; 9 bases fit TRBD1. Sequencing was done on a sample of blood. This clonotype originated in a woman aged 40 to 50 with Graves' ophthalmopathy. The chain's CDR3 is CSARGGQGVYGYTF. The CDR3 DNA reads TGCAGTGCTAGAGGGGGACAGGGAGTCTATGGCTACACCTTC.